A single sample is the source of the 12 T cell receptor beta chains below, sequenced in a study of blood T cell repertoires in COVID-19. Only in-frame clones appear in the TCRdb table, and some are missing; sequencing was by immunoSEQ multiplex PCR. In the table there are around 100,000 clones, 88% of which are singletons. The sample was peripheral blood. The receptors were sampled from a human donor in a cohort sampled during active COVID-19.

This chain joins TRBV20-1 and TRBJ1-1; D is uncertain. This CDR3 comprises 10 residues. Per germline, CDR1 DFQATT and CDR2 SNEGSKA (reference sequence). V lost 3 bases to trimming and J lost 6 bases, with 5 bases between them. Here the CDR3 reads CSASAAEAFF. CDR3 DNA: TGCAGTGCTAGTGCTGCTGAAGCTTTCTTT.

The chain uses TRBV9 and TRBJ2-6; unclear D gene. Germline V gene lookup returns CDR1 SGDLS and CDR2 YYNGEE. Trimming cost V 1 base and J 3 bases, with 5 bases left between them. The CDR3 length is 14 residues. This CDR3 is CASSVRLGANVLTF. The CDR3 nucleotides read TGTGCCAGCAGCGTAAGACTTGGGGCCAACGTCCTGACTTTC.

This chain uses TRBV23-1 with TRBJ2-6; D is perhaps TRBD1 (7 bases). TRBV23-1 is annotated as an ORF whose role is uncertain. This CDR3 comprises 17 residues. Deletions cut 2 bases from V and 2 bases from J, with 13 bases between. In DNA, the CDR3 is TGCGCCAGCAGTCAAGCATGCAGGGGGGCTGGGGCCAACGTCCTGACTTTC. It yields the protein CASSQACRGAGANVLTF.

The chain is built from TRBV25-1 and TRBJ2-1; 7 bases fit TRBD1. CDR1 is MGHDK, CDR2 SYGVNS, per germline. After removal of 6 bases from V and 4 bases from J, the junction contained 6 bases not matched to a gene. The CDR3 has 14 residues. The chain's CDR3 is CASRKPGQYNEQFF. CDR3 DNA: TGTGCCAGCAGAAAACCGGGACAGTACAATGAGCAGTTCTTC.

J is TRBJ2-4 and V is TRBV5-1; tentative D call: TRBD1 (5 bases). The CDR3 is made up of 16 amino acids. From germline, CDR1 is SGHRS and CDR2 YFSETQ. Trimming removed 0 bases at V and 7 bases at J, with 17 bases between. CDR3 sequence: CASSLGPDAPGNIQYF. As DNA, the CDR3 is TGCGCCAGCAGCTTGGGGCCAGATGCTCCAGGGAACATTCAGTACTTC.

V gene TRBV7-9 combines with J gene TRBJ1-3, with 7 bases matching TRBD1. Per germline, CDR1 SEHNR and CDR2 FQNEAQ (reference sequence). V trimming: 4 bases; J trimming: 4 bases; junction bases outside the gene matches: 7. The CDR3 is 15 amino acids. The CDR3 coding sequence is TGTGCCAGCAGCTCTACGACAGGGTTGGGAAACACCATATATTTT. This codes for CASSSTTGLGNTIYF.

This sequence joins TRBV7-2 and TRBJ2-3; D not certain. Trimming cost V 8 bases and J 0 bases, with 9 bases left between them. The CDR3 totals 13 residues. Germline loops: CDR1 SGHTA, CDR2 FQGNSA. CDR3 amino acids: CASRRLSTDTQYF. The DNA for the CDR3 is TGTGCCAGCCGCCGCCTAAGCACAGATACGCAGTATTTT.

The table lists this clone with a count of one. The chain recombines TRBV3-1 (or the pseudogene TRBV3-2) with TRBJ1-1, with 10 bases lining up with TRBD1. V lost 6 bases and J lost 0; bases outside the gene matches: 7. Germline V lookup: CDR1 LGHDT, CDR2 YNNKEL (reference sequence). The CDR3 runs 16 residues. The CDR3 coding sequence is TGTGCCAGCAGAACCGGGACAGGGGATATGAACACTGAAGCTTTCTTT. Translating gives CASRTGTGDMNTEAFF.

The CDR3 here is CASSYSGEGVGEAFF. Here the CDR3 DNA reads TGTGCCAGCAGTTACTCCGGGGAGGGCGTAGGTGAAGCTTTCTTT. J is TRBJ1-1 and V is TRBV6-6; no clear D. V was clipped by 0 bases and J by 7 bases, with 15 bases between them. Germline-derived CDR1 and CDR2 are MNHNY and SVGAGI (reference sequence). The CDR3 is made up of 15 amino acids.

The chain carries TRBV4-1 and TRBJ2-3; 7 bases fit TRBD1. The length of the CDR3 is 17 residues. Germline V CDR1 and CDR2: MGHRA, YSYEKL. The V gene end was trimmed by 5 bases and the J gene end by 0 bases; junction bases not matched to a gene: 11. CDR3 amino acids: CASSRGGATTSTDTQYF. The CDR3 DNA sequence: TGCGCCAGCAGCAGAGGGGGCGCGACGACGAGCACAGATACGCAGTATTTT.

This chain connects TRBV6-5 to TRBJ2-2; 9 positions match TRBD1. Germline V lookup: CDR1 MNHEY, CDR2 SVGAGI. The CDR3 is 15 amino acids. Trimming removed 6 bases from V and 6 bases from J; junction bases left unmatched: 8. This chain's CDR3 is CASRPTGGNSGELFF. As DNA, the CDR3 is TGTGCCAGCAGACCGACAGGGGGTAACTCCGGGGAGCTGTTTTTT.

J is TRBJ2-3 and V is TRBV5-1; possible D gene TRBD2, 6 bases. The germline V and J ends were trimmed by 0 bases and 0 bases, with 11 bases remaining between them. Germline V CDR1 and CDR2: SGHRS, YFSETQ. CDR3 size: 16 residues. The CDR3 is CASSLALATSTDTQYF. CDR3 nucleotide sequence: TGCGCCAGCAGCTTGGCCCTAGCGACTAGCACAGATACGCAGTATTTT.